The entry below describes one T cell receptor (beta chain). This specimen comes from a study of blood T cell repertoires in COVID-19. Study-wide context: The study drew acute and convalescent COVID-19 samples from the United States, Italy and Spain. The cDNA or gDNA used as material had been derived from T cells, B-cell-depleted T cells, or PBMCs.

V shed 0 bases, J shed 3 bases, and the junction held 15 bases outside the gene matches. The CDR3 loop spans 20 amino acids. CDR1 is LGHDT, CDR2 YNNKEL, per germline (reference sequence). The method was immunoSEQ multiplex PCR; TCRdb's version includes in-frame clones alone and lacks a portion of them. This sample has about 200,000 clones, with more than 80% found just once. The sample comprised peripheral blood. This receptor was taken from a man aged 50-60 years with acute or convalescent COVID-19. The chain has TRBV3-1 (or the pseudogene TRBV3-2) and TRBJ2-3, with TRBD2 matching 10 bases. CDR3 nucleotide sequence: TGTGCCAGCAGCCAAGACCTGGGGCCTAGCGGGAGTGGGAAGACAGATACGCAGTATTTT. Amino acids: CASSQDLGPSGSGKTDTQYF.